What follows describes a single T cell receptor beta chain. The antigen remains undetermined. The sample belongs to a study of a mutant IDH1 vaccine in newly diagnosed glioma. About the research overall: Of the patients given treatment, approximately 60% were male and about 38% were female, and a mean age of around 41 years was recorded.

Time point here: week 35, safety follow-up. Doses of 300 ug of mutant IDH1 20-mer peptide were given with topical imiquimod. Clones were sequenced by immunoSEQ multiplex PCR, and TCRdb holds only the in-frame ones, with some missing. The sample yields tens of thousands of clones, 75% to 85% seen once. The length of the CDR3 is 16 residues. Per the germline V gene, CDR1 is SGHVS and CDR2 is FQNEAQ. Deletions cut 0 bases from V and 2 bases from J, with 14 bases between. The sequencing here drew on PBMCs, taken from a glioma patient whose treatment included an IDH1 peptide vaccine. The sequence derives from a man aged 35 to 55 with glioma. The chain couples TRBV7-8 to TRBJ2-7; D call uncertain. CDR3 DNA sequence: TGTGCCAGCAGCTTAGCGATCGTCGTCCCAACCTACGAGCAGTACTTC. This sequence encodes CASSLAIVVPTYEQYF.